This T cell receptor (beta chain) was found in a study of T cells in Graves' hyperthyroidism and ophthalmopathy. The study, taken as a whole, reports: Expanded thyroid clonotypes (above 0.001) were mostly also found in blood.

Hyperthyroidism of Graves' type that showed no ophthalmopathy progression within 18 months was stable. RNA transcripts were the template for amplifying TCR beta CDR3 regions. The HTBI primer set drove a first-round RT-PCR of the TCR CDR3. One entry per CDR3 protein, called by TCRdb with MiXCR from the multiplex PCR reads. The sample comprises 750,000 to 900,000 distinct CDR3 sequences, over 35% of which are singletons, and around 10% rests with the top ten. Germline CDR1 SGHTA, CDR2 FQGNSA. The length of the CDR3 is 16 residues. Losses at the gene ends were 4 bases for V and 2 bases for J; bases not matched to a gene: 7. In regard to this clonotype: Its antigen is not identified.

The sequenced sample consisted of blood. The clonotype comes from a man between 18 and 29 years old with Graves' hyperthyroidism. The V and J genes are TRBV7-2 and TRBJ2-7, with 11 bases aligning to TRBD2. The CDR3 DNA is TGTGCCAGCAGCTCCGAGAGACTAGCGGGGCCCTACGAGCAGTACTTC. Translating gives CASSSERLAGPYEQYF.